Only a few counts were recorded for the clone carrying this T cell receptor beta chain. This sample was included in a study of blood T cell repertoires in COVID-19. Whole-study context: Acute and convalescent COVID-19 specimens originated in the United States, Italy and Spain. Sources were T cells, B-cell-depleted T cells, or PBMCs; the material itself was cDNA or gDNA.

Repertoires were generated with immunoSEQ multiplex PCR, while TCRdb's copy carries only in-frame clones and drops some. This table holds a few hundred thousand clones, about 80% found once. CDR3 length: 16 residues. V was pared by 2 bases and J by 2 bases, with 14 bases between. The germline CDR1 and CDR2 sequences are SEHNR and FQNEAQ (reference sequence). The chain is built from TRBV7-9 and TRBJ2-3; no clear D. Sequenced input: peripheral blood. This TCR was sampled from a human donor with acute or convalescent COVID-19. The donor label of this sample is uncertain. The CDR3 region has the DNA TGTGCCAGCAGCTTAATCCGAGGTCGACCCACAGATACGCAGTATTTT. Its protein is CASSLIRGRPTDTQYF.